The rows below give T cell receptor beta chains drawn from one sample of a study of cytomegalovirus exposure and HLA in healthy donors. Measured with immunoSEQ multiplex PCR; TCRdb has only the in-frame clones, and not every one. The table records over 60,000 clones, roughly 96% of them present only once. The sequencing input was PBMCs. Receptors originate from a man younger than 35 in good health and CMV-seronegative. Both conserved end residues are part of each CDR3. The D gene is left open where the match is weak. The size field is filled for only some rows; it gives once, few, many or a size class.

>NA|TRBD1|TRBV18|TRBJ1-2
CASSEGQPSNYGYTF
TGTGCCAGCTCAGAGGGACAGCCGAGTAACTATGGCTACACCTTC
>NA|TRBD2|TRBV5-1|TRBJ2-1
CASSPPFSGGSYNEQFF
TGCGCCAGCAGCCCCCCCTTTAGCGGGGGCTCCTACAATGAGCAGTTCTTC
>NA|NA|TRBV18|TRBJ2-3
CASSLVREGVVDTQYF
TGTGCCAGCTCACTCGTCCGAGAGGGAGTAGTAGATACGCAGTATTTT
>NA|NA|TRBV25-1|TRBJ2-5
CASSTPRHETQYF
TGTGCCAGCAGTACCCCCCGACACGAGACCCAGTACTTC
>NA|TRBD1|TRBV2|TRBJ2-2
CASSGSGQGAGELFF
TGTGCCAGCAGTGGATCGGGACAGGGTGCCGGGGAGCTGTTTTTT
>NA|TRBD2|TRBV4-1|TRBJ2-1
CASSQGLAGDEQFF
TGCGCCAGCAGCCAAGGCCTAGCGGGAGACGAGCAGTTCTTC
>NA|TRBD2|TRBV9|TRBJ2-1
CASSVRGAGGGNEQFF
TGTGCCAGCAGCGTCCGAGGTGCGGGAGGTGGGAATGAGCAGTTCTTC
>NA|NA|TRBV19|TRBJ1-5
CASSIGPQVASPQHF
TGTGCCAGTAGTATAGGGCCCCAGGTCGCATCGCCCCAGCATTTT
>NA|NA|TRBV4-1|TRBJ1-3
CASSPGRSGNTIYF
TGCGCCAGCAGCCCGGGTCGCTCTGGAAACACCATATATTTT
>NA|NA|TRBV5-4|TRBJ1-1
CASSLGTNPAFF
TGTGCCAGCAGCTTGGGCACAAACCCAGCTTTCTTT
>NA|TRBD1|TRBV28|TRBJ1-4
CASSPRTGWEKLFF
TGTGCCAGCAGTCCTCGGACAGGGTGGGAAAAACTGTTTTTT
>NA|NA|TRBV27|TRBJ2-2
CASSPLRRNTGELFF
TGTGCCAGCAGTCCTCTGCGGAGGAACACCGGGGAGCTGTTTTTT
>NA|TRBD1|TRBV25-1|TRBJ2-2
CASAPNRDRAFAGELFF
TGTGCCAGCGCACCTAACCGGGACAGGGCTTTCGCCGGGGAGCTGTTTTTT
>NA|TRBD1|TRBV5-1|TRBJ1-4
CASSPGQYLGEKLFF
TGCGCCAGCAGCCCGGGACAGTACTTGGGTGAAAAACTGTTTTTT
>NA|NA|TRBV6-6|TRBJ2-7
CASRTTTRYEQYF
TGTGCCAGCAGGACCACTACTAGATACGAGCAGTACTTC
>NA|NA|TRBV11-2|TRBJ1-1
CASSGPNTEAFF
TGTGCCAGCAGCGGCCCGAACACTGAAGCTTTCTTT
>NA|NA|TRBV27|TRBJ1-1
CASSPGFMNTEAFF
TGTGCCAGCAGTCCAGGGTTCATGAACACTGAAGCTTTCTTT
>NA|NA|TRBV15|TRBJ1-5
CATSSRGNSNQPQHF
TGTGCCACCAGCAGCAGGGGAAATAGCAATCAGCCCCAGCATTTT
>NA|NA|TRBV4-1|TRBJ1-5
CASSQGQYNQPQHF
TGCGCCAGCAGCCAAGGACAGTACAATCAGCCCCAGCATTTT
>once|NA|TRBV7-9|TRBJ2-7
CASSLAPPLSYEQYF
TGTGCCAGCAGCTTAGCCCCTCCTCTCTCCTACGAGCAGTACTTC
>once|TRBD1|TRBV13|TRBJ1-2
CASSARGQVNYGYTF
TGTGCCAGCAGCGCCCGGGGACAGGTTAACTATGGCTACACCTTC
>NA|NA|TRBV30|TRBJ2-2
CAWKTEVNTGELFF
TGTGCCTGGAAGACAGAGGTGAACACCGGGGAGCTGTTTTTT
>NA|TRBD1|TRBV28|TRBJ1-1
CASSTGQGAFGAFF
TGTGCCAGCAGTACGGGACAGGGGGCTTTTGGAGCTTTCTTT
>NA|NA|TRBV18|TRBJ1-3
CASSPSGSGNTIYF
TGTGCCAGCTCACCTTCAGGCTCTGGAAACACCATATATTTT
>NA|NA|TRBV4-1|TRBJ1-2
CASSQTTANYGYTF
TGCGCCAGCAGCCAAACGACAGCGAACTATGGCTACACCTTC
>NA|TRBD1|TRBV9|TRBJ1-2
CASSPQQGADYGYTF
TGTGCCAGCAGCCCCCAACAGGGGGCTGACTATGGCTACACCTTC
>NA|NA|TRBV21-1|TRBJ2-7
CASSKEGFWDNSYEQYF
TGTGCCAGCAGCAAAGAGGGATTTTGGGACAACTCCTACGAGCAGTACTTC